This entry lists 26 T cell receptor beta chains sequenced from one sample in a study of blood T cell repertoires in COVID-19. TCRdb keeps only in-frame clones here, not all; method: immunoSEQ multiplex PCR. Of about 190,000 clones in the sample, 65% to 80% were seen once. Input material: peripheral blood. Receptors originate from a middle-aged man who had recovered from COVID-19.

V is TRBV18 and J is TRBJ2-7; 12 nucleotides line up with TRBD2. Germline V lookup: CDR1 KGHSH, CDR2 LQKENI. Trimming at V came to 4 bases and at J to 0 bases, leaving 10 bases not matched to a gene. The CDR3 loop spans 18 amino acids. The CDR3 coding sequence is TGTGCCAGCTCACAGCCGACTAGCGGGAGTCCCAGCTCCTACGAGCAGTACTTC. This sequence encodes CASSQPTSGSPSSYEQYF.

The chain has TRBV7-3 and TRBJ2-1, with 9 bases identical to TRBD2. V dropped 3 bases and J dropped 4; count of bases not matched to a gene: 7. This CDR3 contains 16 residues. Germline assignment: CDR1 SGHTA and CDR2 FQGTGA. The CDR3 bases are TGTGCCAGCAGCTTGGTTCTAGCGGGGTCATACAATGAGCAGTTCTTC. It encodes CASSLVLAGSYNEQFF.

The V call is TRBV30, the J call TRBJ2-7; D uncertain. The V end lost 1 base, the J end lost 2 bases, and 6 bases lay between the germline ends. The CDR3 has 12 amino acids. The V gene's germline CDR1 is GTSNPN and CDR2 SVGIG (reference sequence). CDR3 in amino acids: CAWSGGAYEQYF. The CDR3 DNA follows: TGTGCCTGGAGTGGCGGAGCCTACGAGCAGTACTTC.

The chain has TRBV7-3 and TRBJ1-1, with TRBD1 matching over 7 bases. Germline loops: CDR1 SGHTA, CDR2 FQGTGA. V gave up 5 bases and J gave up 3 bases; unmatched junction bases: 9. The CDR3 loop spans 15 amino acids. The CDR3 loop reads CASSPETGLYTEAFF. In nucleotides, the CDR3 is TGTGCCAGCAGCCCCGAGACAGGGCTGTACACTGAAGCTTTCTTT.

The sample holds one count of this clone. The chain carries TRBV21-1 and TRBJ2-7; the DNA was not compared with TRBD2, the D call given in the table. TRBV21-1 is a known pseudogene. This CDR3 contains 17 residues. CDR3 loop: CASTPRECGRGNYEQYF. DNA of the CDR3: TGTGCCAGCACCCCCCGGGAATGCGGACGAGGGAACTACGAGCAGTACTTC.

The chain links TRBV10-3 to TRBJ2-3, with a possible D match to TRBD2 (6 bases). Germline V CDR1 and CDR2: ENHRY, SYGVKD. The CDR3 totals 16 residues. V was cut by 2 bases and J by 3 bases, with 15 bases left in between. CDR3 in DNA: TGTGCCATCAGTGAGCCCTCCGACGGGAGTACAGATACGCAGTATTTT. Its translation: CAISEPSDGSTDTQYF.

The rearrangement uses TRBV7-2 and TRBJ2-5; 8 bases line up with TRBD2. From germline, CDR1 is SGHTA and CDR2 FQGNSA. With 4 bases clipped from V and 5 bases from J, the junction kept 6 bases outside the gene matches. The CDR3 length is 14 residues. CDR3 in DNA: TGTGCCAGCAGCTCGGGAGGGAGGTGGGAGACCCAGTACTTC. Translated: CASSSGGRWETQYF.

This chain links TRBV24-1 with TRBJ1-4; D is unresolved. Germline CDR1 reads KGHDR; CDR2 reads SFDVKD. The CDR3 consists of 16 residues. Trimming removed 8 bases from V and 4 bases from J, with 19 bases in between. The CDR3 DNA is TGTGCCACCATAGCCGGGTCTCGGAAGTATAATGAAAAACTGTTTTTT. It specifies CATIAGSRKYNEKLFF.

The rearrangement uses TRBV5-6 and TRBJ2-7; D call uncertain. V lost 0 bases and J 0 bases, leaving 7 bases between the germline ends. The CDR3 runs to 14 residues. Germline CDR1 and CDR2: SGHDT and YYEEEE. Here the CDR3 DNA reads TGTGCCAGCAGCTTGGTTAGCAGCTCCTACGAGCAGTACTTC. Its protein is CASSLVSSSYEQYF.

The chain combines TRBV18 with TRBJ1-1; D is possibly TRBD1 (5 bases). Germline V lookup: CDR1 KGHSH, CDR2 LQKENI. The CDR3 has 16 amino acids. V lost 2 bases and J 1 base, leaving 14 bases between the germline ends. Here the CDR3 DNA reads TGTGCCAGCTCACCAGTCGCAGGGAGGGGGAACACTGAAGCTTTCTTT. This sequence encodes CASSPVAGRGNTEAFF.

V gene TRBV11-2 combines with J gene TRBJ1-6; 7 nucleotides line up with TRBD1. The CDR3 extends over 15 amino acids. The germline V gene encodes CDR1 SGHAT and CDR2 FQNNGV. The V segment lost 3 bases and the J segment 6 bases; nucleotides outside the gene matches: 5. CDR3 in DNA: TGTGCCAGCAGCTTTCCGACAGGGTTTAATTCACCCCTCCACTTT. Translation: CASSFPTGFNSPLHF.

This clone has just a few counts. DNA for the CDR3: TGCAGCGTTGAATTTCAGGGGCCCCATGGCTACACCTTC. This gives the protein CSVEFQGPHGYTF. V gene TRBV29-1 combines with J gene TRBJ1-2; perhaps TRBD1 as D (6 bases). This CDR3 has 13 amino acids. V was shortened by 2 bases and J by 6 bases, with 13 bases between the two germline ends. CDR1 is SQVTM and CDR2 is ANQGSEA in the germline V gene.

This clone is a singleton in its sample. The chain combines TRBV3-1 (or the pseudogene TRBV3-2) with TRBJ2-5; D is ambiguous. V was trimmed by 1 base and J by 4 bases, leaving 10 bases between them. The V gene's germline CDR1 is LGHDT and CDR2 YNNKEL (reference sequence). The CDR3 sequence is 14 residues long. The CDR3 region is CASSQVRGSETQYF. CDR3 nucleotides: TGTGCCAGCAGCCAAGTGAGAGGATCAGAGACCCAGTACTTC.

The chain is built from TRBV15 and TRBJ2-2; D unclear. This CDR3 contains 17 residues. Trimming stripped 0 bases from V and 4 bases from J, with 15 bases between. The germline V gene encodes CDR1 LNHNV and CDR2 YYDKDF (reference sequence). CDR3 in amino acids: CATSRDFRQTFTGELFF. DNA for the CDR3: TGTGCCACCAGCAGAGATTTTCGGCAGACATTCACCGGGGAGCTGTTTTTT. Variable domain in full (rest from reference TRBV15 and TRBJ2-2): DAMVIQNPRYQVTQFGKPVTLSCSQTLNHNVMYWYQQKSSQAPKLLFHYYDKDFNNEADTPDNFQSRRPNTSFCFLDIRSPGLGDTAMYLCATSRDFRQTFTGELFFGEGSRLTVL.

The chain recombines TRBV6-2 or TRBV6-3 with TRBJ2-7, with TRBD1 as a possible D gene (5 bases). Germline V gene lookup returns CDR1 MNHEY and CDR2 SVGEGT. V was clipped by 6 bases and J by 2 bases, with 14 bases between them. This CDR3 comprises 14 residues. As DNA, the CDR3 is TGTGCCAGCAGCCTCTGGCAGGGAACCTACGAGCAGTACTTC. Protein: CASSLWQGTYEQYF.

CDR3 nucleotide sequence: TGTGCCAGCAGAGAGACCGGGACTAGCCTTAAAGATGAGCAGTTCTTC. Residues: CASRETGTSLKDEQFF. This chain joins TRBV2 and TRBJ2-1; 9 nucleotides agree with TRBD2. Germline-derived CDR1 and CDR2 are SNHLY and FYNNEI. V dropped 6 bases and J dropped 8; count of bases not matched to a gene: 14. The CDR3 has 16 amino acids.

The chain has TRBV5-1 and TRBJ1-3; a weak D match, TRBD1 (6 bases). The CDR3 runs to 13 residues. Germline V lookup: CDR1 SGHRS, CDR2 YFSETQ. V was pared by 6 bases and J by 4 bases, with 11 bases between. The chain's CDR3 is CASMPDSGNTIYF. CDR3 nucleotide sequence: TGCGCCAGCATGCCGGACAGCGGAAACACCATATATTTT.

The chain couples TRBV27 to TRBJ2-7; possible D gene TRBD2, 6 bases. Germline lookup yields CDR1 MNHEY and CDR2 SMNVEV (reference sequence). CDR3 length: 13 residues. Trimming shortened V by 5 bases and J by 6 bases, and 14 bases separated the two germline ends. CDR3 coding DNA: TGTGCCAGCAGTGAAGGGACTCCCTCCGAGCAGTACTTC. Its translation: CASSEGTPSEQYF.

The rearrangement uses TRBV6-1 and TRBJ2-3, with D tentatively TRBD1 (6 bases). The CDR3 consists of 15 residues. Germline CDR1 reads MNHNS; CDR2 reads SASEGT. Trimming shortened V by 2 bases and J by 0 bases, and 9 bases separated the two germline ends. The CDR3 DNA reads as TGTGCCAGCAGTGAAAGGGGGTTTAGCACAGATACGCAGTATTTT. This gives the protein CASSERGFSTDTQYF.

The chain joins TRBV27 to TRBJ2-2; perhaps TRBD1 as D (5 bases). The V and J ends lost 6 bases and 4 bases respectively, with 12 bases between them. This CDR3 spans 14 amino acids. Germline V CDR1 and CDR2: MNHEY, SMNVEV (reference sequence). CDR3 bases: TGTGCCAGCAGCAATAGGGGATTCACCGGGGAGCTGTTTTTT. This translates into CASSNRGFTGELFF.

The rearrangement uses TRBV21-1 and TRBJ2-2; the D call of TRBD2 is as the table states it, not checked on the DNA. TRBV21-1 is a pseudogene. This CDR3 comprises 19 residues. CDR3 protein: CASSKALEGSFRDTGELFF. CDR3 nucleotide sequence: TGTGCCAGCAGCAAAGCGCTTGAGGGCTCCTTTAGGGACACCGGGGAGCTGTTTTTT.

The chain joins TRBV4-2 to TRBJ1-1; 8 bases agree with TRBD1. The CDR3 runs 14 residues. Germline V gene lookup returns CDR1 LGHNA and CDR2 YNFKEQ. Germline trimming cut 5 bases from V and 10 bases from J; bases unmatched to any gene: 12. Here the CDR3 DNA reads TGTGCCAGCAGCACACCTACAGGGGGTTTTGGAGCTTTCTTT. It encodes CASSTPTGGFGAFF.

The CDR3 coding sequence is TGTGCCAGTAATCAGGGGCTAGCTGGGGCCAACGTCCTGACTTTC. It codes for CASNQGLAGANVLTF. This sequence joins TRBV19 and TRBJ2-6; TRBD1 is a possible D gene (6 bases). The CDR3 extends over 15 amino acids. V was cut by 7 bases and J by 2 bases, with 12 bases left in between. Germline V gene data show CDR1 as LNHDA and CDR2 as SQIVND (reference sequence).

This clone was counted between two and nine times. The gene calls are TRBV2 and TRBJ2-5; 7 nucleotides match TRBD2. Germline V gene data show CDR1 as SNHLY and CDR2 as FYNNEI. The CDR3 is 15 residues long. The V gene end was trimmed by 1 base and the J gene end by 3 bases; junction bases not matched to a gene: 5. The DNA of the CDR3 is TGTGCCAGCAGTGAAGATGGACTAGATAAAGAGACCCAGTACTTC. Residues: CASSEDGLDKETQYF.

CDR3: CASTRGRVDYGYTF. CDR3 in DNA: TGTGCCAGCACCCGGGGTAGGGTAGACTATGGCTACACCTTC. The genes are TRBV5-6 and TRBJ1-2; no clear D gene. The CDR3 extends over 14 amino acids. The germline gives CDR1 SGHDT, CDR2 YYEEEE. V was pared by 6 bases and J by 3 bases, with 15 bases between.

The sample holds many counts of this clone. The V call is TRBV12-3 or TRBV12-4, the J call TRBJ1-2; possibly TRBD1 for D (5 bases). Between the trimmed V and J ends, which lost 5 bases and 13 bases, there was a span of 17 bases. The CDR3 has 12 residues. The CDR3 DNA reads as TGTGCCAGCAGTGGAGGGACCCAGAGTAGCACCTTC. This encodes CASSGGTQSSTF.